The source of this T cell receptor beta chain is a study of OX40 agonist ivuxolimab in advanced cancers. CDR3 size: 12 residues. With 4 bases removed from V and 5 bases from J, the gap between germline ends came to 8 bases. CDR1 is SGHDN, CDR2 FVKESK, per germline. Assay: immunoSEQ multiplex PCR; the TCRdb copy retains only in-frame clones and omits some. Of some 100,000 clones listed, approximately 84% are singletons. The chain carries TRBV14 and TRBJ2-5, with no clear D. This sample comprised CD4+ or CD8+ T cells sorted from blood, obtained in a trial of the OX40 agonist ivuxolimab. This TCR came from an adult with an advanced solid tumor such as melanoma, head and neck, liver or kidney cancer. The CDR3 sequence is CASSPFGETQYF. The CDR3 DNA sequence: TGTGCCAGCAGCCCGTTTGGGGAGACCCAGTACTTC.